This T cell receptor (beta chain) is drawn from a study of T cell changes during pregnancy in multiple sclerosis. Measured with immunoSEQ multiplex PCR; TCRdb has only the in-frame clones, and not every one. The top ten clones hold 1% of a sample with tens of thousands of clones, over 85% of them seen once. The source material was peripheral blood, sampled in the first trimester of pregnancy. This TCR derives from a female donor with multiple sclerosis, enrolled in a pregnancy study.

DNA for the CDR3: TGTGCCAGCAGTTTATCGAGGCAGGGCACTGAAGCTTTCTTT. Translation gives CASSLSRQGTEAFF. V usage is TRBV27 and J usage is TRBJ1-1; TRBD1 might be the D (5 bases). The V end lost 0 bases, the J end lost 4 bases, and 9 bases lay between the germline ends. The CDR3 is 14 amino acids. Germline V gives CDR1 MNHEY, CDR2 SMNVEV (reference sequence).